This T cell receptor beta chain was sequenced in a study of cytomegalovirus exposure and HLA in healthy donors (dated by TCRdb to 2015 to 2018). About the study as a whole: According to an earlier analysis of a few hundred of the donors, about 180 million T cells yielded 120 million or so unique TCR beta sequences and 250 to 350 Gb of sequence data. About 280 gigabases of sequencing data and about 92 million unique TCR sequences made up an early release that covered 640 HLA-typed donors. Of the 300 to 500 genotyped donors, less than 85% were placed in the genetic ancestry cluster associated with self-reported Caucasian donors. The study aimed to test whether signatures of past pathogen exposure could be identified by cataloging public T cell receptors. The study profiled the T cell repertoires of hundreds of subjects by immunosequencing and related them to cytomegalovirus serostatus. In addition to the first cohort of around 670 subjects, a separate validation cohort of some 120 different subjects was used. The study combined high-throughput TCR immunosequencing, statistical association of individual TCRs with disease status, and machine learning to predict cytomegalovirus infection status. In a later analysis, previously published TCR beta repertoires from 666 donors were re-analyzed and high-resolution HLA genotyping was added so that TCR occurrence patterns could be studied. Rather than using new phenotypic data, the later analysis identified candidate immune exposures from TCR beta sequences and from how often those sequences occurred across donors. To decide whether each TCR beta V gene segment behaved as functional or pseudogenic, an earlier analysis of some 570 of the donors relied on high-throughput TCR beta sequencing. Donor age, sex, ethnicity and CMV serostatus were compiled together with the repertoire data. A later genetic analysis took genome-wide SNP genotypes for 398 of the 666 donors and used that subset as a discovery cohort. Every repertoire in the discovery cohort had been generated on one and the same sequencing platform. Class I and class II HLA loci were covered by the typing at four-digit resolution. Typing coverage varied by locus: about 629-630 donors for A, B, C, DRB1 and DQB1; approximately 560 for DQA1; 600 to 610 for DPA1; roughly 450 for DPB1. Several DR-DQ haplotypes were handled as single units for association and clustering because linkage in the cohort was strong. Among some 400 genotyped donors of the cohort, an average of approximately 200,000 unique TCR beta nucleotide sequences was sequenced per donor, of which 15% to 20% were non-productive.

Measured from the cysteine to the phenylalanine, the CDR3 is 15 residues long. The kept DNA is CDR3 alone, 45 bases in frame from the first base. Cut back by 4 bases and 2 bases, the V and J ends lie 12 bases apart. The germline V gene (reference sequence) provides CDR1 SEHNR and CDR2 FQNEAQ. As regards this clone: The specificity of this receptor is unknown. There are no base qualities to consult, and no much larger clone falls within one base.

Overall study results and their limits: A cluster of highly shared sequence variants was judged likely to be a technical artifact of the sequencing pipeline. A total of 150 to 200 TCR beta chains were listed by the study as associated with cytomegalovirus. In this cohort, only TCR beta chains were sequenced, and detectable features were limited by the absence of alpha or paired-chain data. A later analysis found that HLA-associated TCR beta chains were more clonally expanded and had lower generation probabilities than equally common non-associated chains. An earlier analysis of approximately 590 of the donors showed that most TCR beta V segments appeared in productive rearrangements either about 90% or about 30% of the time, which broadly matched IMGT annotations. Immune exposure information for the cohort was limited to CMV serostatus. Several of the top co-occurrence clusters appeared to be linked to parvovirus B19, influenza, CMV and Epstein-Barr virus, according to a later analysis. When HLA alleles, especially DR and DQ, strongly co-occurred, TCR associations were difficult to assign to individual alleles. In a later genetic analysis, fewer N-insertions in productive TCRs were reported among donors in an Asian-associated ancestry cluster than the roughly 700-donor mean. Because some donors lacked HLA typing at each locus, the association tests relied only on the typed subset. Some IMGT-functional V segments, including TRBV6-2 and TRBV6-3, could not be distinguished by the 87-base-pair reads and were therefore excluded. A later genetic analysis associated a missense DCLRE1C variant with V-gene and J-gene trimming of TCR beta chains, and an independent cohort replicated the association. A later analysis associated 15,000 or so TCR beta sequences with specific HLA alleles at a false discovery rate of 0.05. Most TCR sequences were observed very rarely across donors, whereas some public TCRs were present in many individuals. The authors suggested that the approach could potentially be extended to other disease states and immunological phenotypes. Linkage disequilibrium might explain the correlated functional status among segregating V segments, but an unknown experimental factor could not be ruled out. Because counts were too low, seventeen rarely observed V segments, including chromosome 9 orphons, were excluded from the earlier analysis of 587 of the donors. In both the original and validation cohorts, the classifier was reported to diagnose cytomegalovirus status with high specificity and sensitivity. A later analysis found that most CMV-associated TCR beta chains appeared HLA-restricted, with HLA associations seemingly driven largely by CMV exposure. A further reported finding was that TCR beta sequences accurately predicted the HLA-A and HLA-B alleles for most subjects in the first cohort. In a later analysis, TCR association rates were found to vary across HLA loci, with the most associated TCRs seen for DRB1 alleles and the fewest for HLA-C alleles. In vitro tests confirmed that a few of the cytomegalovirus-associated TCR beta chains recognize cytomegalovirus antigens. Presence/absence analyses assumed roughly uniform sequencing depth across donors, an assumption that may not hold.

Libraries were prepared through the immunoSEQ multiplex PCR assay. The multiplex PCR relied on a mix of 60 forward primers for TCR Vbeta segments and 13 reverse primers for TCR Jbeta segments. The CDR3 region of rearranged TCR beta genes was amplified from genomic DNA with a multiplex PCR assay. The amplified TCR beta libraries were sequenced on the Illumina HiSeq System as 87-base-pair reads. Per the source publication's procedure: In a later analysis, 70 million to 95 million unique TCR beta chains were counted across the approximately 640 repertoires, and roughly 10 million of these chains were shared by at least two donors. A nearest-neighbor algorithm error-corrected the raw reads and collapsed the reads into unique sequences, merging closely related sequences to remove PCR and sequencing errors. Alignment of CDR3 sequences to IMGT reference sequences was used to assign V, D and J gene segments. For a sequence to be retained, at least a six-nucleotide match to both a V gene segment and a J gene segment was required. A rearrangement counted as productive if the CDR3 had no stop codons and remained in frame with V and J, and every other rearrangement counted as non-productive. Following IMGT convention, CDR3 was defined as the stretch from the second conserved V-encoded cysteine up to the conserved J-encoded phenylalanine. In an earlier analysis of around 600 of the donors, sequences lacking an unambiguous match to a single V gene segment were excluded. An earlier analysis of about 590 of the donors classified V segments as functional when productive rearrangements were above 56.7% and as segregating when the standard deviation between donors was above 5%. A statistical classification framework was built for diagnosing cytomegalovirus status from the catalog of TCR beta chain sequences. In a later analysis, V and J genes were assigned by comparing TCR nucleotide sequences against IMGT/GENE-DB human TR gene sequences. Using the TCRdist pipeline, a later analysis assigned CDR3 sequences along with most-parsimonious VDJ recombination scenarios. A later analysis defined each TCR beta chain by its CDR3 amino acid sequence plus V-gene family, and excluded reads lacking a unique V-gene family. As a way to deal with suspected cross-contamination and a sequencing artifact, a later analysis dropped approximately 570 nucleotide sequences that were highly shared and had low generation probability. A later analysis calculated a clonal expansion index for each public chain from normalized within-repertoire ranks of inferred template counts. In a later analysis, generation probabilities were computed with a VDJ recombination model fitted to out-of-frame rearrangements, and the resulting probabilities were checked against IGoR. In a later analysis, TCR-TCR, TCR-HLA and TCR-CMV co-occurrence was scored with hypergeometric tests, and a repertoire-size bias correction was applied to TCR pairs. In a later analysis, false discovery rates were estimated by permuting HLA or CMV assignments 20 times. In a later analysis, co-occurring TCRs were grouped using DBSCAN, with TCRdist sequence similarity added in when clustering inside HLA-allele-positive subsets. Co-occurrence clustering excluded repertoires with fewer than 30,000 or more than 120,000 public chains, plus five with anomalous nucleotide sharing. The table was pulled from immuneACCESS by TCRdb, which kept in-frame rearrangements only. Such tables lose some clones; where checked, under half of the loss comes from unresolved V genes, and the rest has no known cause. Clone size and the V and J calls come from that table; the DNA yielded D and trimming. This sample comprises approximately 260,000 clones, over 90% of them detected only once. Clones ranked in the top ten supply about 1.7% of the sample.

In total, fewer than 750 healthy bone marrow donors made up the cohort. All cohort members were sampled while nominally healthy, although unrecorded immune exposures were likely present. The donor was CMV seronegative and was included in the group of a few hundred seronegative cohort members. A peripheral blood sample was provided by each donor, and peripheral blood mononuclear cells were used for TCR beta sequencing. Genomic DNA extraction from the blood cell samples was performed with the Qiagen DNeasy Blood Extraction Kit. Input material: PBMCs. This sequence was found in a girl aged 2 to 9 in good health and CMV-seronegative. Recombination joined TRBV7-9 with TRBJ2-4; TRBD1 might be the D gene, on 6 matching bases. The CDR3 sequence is CASSSLGQTKNIQYF. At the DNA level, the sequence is TGTGCCAGCAGCTCACTTGGACAGACCAAAAACATTCAGTACTTC.